This section outlines one T cell receptor (beta chain) sequence together with its context. What it recognizes is unknown. The authors distributed each subset's genomic DNA evenly over several immunoSEQ plates. The table came from immunoSEQ multiplex PCR; TCRdb's copy has only in-frame clones and leaves some out. Among about 2 million clones, 85% to 95% were seen once, and the ten largest hold approximately 0.13%. Trimming took 5 bases from V and 5 from J, leaving 9 bases between them. The CDR3 spans 12 residues. Germline-derived CDR1 and CDR2 are LNHDA and SQIVND (reference sequence). The data are from a study of shared clonotypes between healthy human individuals. Study-wide results and caveats: Naive CD4 clonotype sharing across several donors was 4% to 5%. Against clonotypes common to all four donors, non-shared ones had lower generation probabilities. Larger richness was generally estimated for naive than memory subsets.

The receptor comes from a man aged 18 to 29 in good health. The J gene is TRBJ1-1, the V gene TRBV19; D unresolved. The material sequenced was naive CD4+ T cells sorted from blood. The subset is: CD45RA+ positively selected. CDR3 sequence: CASSRWETEAFF. The CDR3 DNA is TGTGCCAGTAGTCGGTGGGAAACTGAAGCTTTCTTT.